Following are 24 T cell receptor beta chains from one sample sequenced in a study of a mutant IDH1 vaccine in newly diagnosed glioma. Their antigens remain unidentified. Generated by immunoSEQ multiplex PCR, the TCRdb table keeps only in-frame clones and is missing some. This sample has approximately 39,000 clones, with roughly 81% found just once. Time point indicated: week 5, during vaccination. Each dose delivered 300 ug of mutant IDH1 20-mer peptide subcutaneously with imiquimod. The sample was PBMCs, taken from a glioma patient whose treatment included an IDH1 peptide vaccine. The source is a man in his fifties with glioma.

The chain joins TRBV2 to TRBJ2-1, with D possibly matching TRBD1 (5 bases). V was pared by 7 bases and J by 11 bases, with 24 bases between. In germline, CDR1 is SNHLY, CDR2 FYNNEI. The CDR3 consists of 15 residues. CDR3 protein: CASKLQTVPNVQQFF. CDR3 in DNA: TGTGCCAGCAAACTACAGACAGTCCCCAACGTCCAGCAGTTCTTC.

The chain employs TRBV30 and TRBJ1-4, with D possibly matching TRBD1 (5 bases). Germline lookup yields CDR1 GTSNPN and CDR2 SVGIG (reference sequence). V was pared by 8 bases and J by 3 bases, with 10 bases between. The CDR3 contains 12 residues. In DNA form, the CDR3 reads TGTGCCGGAAGGGACGCTAATGAAAAACTGTTTTTT. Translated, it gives CAGRDANEKLFF.

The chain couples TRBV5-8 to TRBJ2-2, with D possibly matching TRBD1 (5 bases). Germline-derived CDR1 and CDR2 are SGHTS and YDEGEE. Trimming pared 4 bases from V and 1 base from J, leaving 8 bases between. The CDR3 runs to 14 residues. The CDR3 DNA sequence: TGTGCCAGCAGCCCCGGACAGAACACCGGGGAGCTGTTTTTT. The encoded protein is CASSPGQNTGELFF.

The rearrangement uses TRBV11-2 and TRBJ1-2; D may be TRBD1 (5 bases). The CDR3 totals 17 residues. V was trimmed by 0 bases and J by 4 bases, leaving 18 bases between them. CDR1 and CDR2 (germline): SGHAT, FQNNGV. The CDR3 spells CASSLDRTGLDLYGYTF. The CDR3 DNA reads TGTGCCAGCAGCTTAGATCGGACGGGACTCGACCTCTATGGCTACACCTTC.

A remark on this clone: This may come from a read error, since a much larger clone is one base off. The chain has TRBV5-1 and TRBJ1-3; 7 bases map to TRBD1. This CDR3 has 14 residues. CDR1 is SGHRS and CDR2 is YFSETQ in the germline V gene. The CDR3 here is CTSRDSLVGNTIYF. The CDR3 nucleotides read TGCACCAGCAGGGACAGCCTCGTCGGAAACACCATATATTTT.

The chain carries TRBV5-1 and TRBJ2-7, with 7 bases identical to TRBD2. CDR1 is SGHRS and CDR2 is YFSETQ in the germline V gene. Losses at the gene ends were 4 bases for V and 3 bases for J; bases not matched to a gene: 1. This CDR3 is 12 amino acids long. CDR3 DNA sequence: TGCGCCAGCAGCCCGGGGGGCTACGAGCAGTACTTC. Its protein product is CASSPGGYEQYF.

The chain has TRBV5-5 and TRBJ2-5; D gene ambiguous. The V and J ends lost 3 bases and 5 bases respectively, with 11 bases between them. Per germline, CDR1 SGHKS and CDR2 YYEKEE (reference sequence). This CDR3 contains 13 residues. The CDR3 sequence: CASSSDPWETQYF. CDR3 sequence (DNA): TGTGCCAGCAGCTCAGACCCATGGGAGACCCAGTACTTC.

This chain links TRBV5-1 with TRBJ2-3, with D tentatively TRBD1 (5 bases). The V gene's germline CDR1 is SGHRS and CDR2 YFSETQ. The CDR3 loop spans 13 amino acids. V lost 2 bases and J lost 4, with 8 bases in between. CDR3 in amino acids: CASSLSGPDTQYF. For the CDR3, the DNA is TGCGCCAGCAGCTTATCAGGGCCAGATACGCAGTATTTT.

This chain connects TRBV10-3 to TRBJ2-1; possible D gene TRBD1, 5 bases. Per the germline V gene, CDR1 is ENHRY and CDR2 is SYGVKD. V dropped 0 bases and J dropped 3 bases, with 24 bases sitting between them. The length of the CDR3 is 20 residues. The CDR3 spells CAISESYRSNGPTRYNEQFF. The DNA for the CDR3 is TGTGCCATCAGTGAGTCCTACAGGTCTAATGGACCTACGCGCTACAATGAGCAGTTCTTC.

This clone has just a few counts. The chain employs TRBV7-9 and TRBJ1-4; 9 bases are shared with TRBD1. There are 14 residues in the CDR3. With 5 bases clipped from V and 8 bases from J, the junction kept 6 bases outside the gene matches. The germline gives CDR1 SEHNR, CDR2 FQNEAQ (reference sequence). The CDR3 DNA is TGTGCCAGCAGCCTGGGACAGGGTGGAGAAAAACTGTTTTTT. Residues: CASSLGQGGEKLFF.

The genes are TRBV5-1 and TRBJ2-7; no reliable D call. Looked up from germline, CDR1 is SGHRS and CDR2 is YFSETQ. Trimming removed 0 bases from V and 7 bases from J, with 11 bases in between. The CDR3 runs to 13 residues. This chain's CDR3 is CASSLADRMEQYF. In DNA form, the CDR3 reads TGCGCCAGCAGCTTGGCGGATCGAATGGAGCAGTACTTC.

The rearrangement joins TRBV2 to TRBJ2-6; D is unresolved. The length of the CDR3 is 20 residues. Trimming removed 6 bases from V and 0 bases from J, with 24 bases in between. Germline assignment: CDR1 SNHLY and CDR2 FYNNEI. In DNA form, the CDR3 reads TGTGCCAGCAGCGTAATGACCAGCAGTGTTCGACTCTCTGGGGCCAACGTCCTGACTTTC. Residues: CASSVMTSSVRLSGANVLTF.

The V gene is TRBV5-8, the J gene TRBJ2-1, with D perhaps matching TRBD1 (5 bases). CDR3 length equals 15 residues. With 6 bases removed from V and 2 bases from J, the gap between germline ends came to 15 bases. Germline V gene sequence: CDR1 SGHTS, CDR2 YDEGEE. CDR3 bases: TGTGCCAGCACAACAGGCGACAACACCTACAATGAGCAGTTCTTC. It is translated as CASTTGDNTYNEQFF.

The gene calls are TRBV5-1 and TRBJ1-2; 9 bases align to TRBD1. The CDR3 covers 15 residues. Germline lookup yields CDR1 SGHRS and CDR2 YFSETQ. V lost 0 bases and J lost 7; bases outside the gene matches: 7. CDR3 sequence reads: CASSLDPGQGPGYTF. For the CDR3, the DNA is TGCGCCAGCAGCTTGGACCCGGGACAGGGTCCTGGCTACACCTTC.

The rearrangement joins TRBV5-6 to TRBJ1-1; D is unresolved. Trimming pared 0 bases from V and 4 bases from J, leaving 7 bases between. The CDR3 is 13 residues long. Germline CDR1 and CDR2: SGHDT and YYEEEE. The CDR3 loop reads CASSLGGGTEAFF. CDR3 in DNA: TGTGCCAGCAGCTTGGGTGGTGGCACTGAAGCTTTCTTT. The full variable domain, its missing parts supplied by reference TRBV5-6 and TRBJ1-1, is DAGVTQSPTHLIKTRGQQVTLRCSPKSGHDTVSWYQQALGQGPQFIFQYYEEEERQRGNFPDRFSGHQFPNYSSELNVNALLLGDSALYLCASSLGGGTEAFFGQGTRLTVV.

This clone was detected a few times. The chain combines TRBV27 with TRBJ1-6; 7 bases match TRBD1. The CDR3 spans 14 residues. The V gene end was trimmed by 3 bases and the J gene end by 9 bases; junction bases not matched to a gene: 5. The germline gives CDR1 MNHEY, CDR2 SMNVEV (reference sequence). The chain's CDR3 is CASSFGTVTSPLHF. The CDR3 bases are TGTGCCAGCAGTTTCGGGACAGTCACTTCACCCCTCCACTTT.

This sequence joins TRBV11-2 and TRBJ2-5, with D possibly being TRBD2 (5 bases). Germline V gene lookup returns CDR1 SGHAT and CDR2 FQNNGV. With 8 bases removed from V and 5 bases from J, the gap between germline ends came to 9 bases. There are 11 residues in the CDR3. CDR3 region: CASLRGETQYF. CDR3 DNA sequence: TGTGCCAGCTTGCGAGGGGAGACCCAGTACTTC.

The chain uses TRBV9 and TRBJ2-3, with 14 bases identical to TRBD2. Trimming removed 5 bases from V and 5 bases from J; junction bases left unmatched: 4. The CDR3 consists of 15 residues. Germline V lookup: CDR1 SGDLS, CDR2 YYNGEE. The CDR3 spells CASSPGTSGGDTQYF. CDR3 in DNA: TGTGCCAGCAGTCCCGGGACTAGCGGGGGAGATACGCAGTATTTT.

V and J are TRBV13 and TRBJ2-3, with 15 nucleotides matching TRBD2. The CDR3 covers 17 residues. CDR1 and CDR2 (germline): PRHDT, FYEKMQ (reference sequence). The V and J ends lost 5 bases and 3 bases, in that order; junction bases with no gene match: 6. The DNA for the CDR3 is TGTGCCAGCAGCCGGGGACTAGCGGGAGGAAGAACAGATACGCAGTATTTT. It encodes CASSRGLAGGRTDTQYF. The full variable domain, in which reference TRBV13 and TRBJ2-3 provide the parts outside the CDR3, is AAGVIQSPRHLIKEKRETATLKCYPIPRHDTVYWYQQGPGQDPQFLISFYEKMQSDKGSIPDRFSAQQFSDYHSELNMSSLELGDSALYFCASSRGLAGGRTDTQYFGPGTRLTVL.

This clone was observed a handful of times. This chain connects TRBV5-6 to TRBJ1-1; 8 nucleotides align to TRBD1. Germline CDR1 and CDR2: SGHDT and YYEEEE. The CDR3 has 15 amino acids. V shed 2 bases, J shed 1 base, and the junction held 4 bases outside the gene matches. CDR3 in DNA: TGTGCCAGCAGCTTCTCGGACAGGGCGAACACTGAAGCTTTCTTT. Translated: CASSFSDRANTEAFF.

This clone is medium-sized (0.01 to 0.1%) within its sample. The CDR3 protein is CASSPRRTNTEAFF. CDR3 bases: TGTGCCAGCAGCCCCCGCAGGACGAACACTGAAGCTTTCTTT. The V gene is TRBV5-4, the J gene TRBJ1-1, with no clear D. Trimming took 4 bases from V and 1 from J, leaving 11 bases between them. Germline values: CDR1 SGHNT, CDR2 YYREEE (reference sequence). This CDR3 is 14 amino acids long. The full variable domain, in which reference TRBV5-4 and TRBJ1-1 provide the parts outside the CDR3, is ETGVTQSPTHLIKTRGQQVTLRCSSQSGHNTVSWYQQALGQGPQFIFQYYREEENGRGNFPPRFSGLQFPNYSSELNVNALELDDSALYLCASSPRRTNTEAFFGQGTRLTVV.

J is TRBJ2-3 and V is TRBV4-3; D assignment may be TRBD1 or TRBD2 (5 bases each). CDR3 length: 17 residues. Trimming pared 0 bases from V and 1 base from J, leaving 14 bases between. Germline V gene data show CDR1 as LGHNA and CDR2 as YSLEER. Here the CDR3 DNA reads TGCGCCAGCAGCCAAGAAAGGGGAAGAGGGGGCACAGATACGCAGTATTTT. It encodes CASSQERGRGGTDTQYF.

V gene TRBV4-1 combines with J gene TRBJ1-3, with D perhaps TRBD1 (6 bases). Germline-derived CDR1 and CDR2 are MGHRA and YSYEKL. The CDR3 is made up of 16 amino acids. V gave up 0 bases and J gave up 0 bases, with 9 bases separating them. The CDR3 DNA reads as TGCGCCAGCAGCCAAGACACAGGGAGCTCTGGAAACACCATATATTTT. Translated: CASSQDTGSSGNTIYF.

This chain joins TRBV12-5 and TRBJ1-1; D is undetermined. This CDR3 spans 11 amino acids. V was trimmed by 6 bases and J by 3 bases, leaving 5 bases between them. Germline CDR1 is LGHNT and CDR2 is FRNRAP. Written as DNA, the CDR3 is TGTGCTAGTGGAGCATACACTGAAGCTTTCTTT. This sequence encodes CASGAYTEAFF.